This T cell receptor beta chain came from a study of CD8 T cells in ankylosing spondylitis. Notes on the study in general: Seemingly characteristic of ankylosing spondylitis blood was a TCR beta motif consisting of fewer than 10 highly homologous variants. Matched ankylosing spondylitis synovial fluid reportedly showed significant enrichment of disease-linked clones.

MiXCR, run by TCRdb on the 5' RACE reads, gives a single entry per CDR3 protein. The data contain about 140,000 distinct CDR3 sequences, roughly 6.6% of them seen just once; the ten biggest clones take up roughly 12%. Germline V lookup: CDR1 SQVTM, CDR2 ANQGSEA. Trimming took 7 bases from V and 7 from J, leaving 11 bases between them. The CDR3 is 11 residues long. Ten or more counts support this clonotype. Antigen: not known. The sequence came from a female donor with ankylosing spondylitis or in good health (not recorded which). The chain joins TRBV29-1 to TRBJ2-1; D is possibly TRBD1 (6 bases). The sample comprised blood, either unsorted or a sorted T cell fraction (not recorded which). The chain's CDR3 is CSGGPRNEQFF. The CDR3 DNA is TGCAGCGGGGGGCCGAGGAATGAGCAGTTCTTC.